This passage covers 21 T cell receptor beta chains from one sample sequenced in a study of CD8 T cells in Susac syndrome. The RNA input was about 0.5 to 1 ug, and it was reverse transcribed with random hexamers. TCRdb ran MiXCR on the immunoSEQ multiplex PCR reads and lists one entry per CDR3 protein. The sample includes 250,000 to 300,000 distinct CDR3 sequences, 89% of them seen just once. The sample was CD8+ T cells from PBMCs. These receptors were taken from a human donor with multiple sclerosis.

The J gene is TRBJ2-1, the V gene TRBV6-6; D is unclear. Germline V gene data show CDR1 as MNHNY and CDR2 as SVGAGI (reference sequence). The CDR3 is made up of 14 amino acids. V lost 5 bases to trimming and J lost 8 bases, with 16 bases between them. Written as DNA, the CDR3 is TGTGCCAGCAGTACCGTCCCCTTAGCCCATGAGCAGTTCTTC. This translates into CASSTVPLAHEQFF.

The CDR3: CATSAPTSELQETQYF. CDR3 nucleotides: TGTGCCACCAGCGCCCCTACTAGCGAATTACAAGAGACCCAGTACTTC. The genes are TRBV15 and TRBJ2-5, with 7 bases aligning to TRBD2. The germline gives CDR1 LNHNV, CDR2 YYDKDF (reference sequence). The CDR3 sequence is 16 residues long. Trimming cost V 5 bases and J 2 bases; bases outside gene matches: 11. Based on the CDR3 plus reference TRBV15 and TRBJ2-5, the full variable domain is DAMVIQNPRYQVTQFGKPVTLSCSQTLNHNVMYWYQQKSSQAPKLLFHYYDKDFNNEADTPDNFQSRRPNTSFCFLDIRSPGLGDTAMYLCATSAPTSELQETQYFGPGTRLLVL.

This chain joins TRBV5-1 and TRBJ2-7; TRBD2 matches at 12 bases. The J segment lost 4 bases and the V segment lost 4 bases, leaving 9 bases of the junction unmatched. This CDR3 is 16 amino acids long. Looked up from germline, CDR1 is SGHRS and CDR2 is YFSETQ. The CDR3 region has the DNA TGCGCCAGCAGCGACCCGACTAGCGGGAGTTTTTACGAGCAGTACTTC. Amino acids: CASSDPTSGSFYEQYF.

V is TRBV12-3 or TRBV12-4 and J is TRBJ2-1; D may correspond to TRBD1 or TRBD2 (5 bases each). The ends were cut back, 8 bases at V and 0 bases at J, with 5 bases in the middle. CDR3 length: 12 amino acids. The CDR3 bases are TGTGCCAGCGGGGGCTCCTACAATGAGCAGTTCTTC. It codes for CASGGSYNEQFF.

This clonotype has just a few counts. The V call is TRBV10-3, the J call TRBJ2-5, with D tentatively TRBD1 (5 bases). Trimming removed 2 bases from V and 2 bases from J, with 9 bases in between. The CDR3 is 14 residues long. Germline V gene data show CDR1 as ENHRY and CDR2 as SYGVKD. The CDR3 DNA follows: TGTGCCATCAGTGAGCCAGGGCCACAAGAGACCCAGTACTTC. This translates into CAISEPGPQETQYF.

This sequence joins TRBV24-1 and TRBJ2-2; the match to TRBD2 covers 10 bases. The CDR3 is made up of 18 amino acids. Losses at the gene ends were 4 bases for V and 0 bases for J; bases not matched to a gene: 7. Germline CDR1 KGHDR, CDR2 SFDVKD. In DNA form, the CDR3 reads TGTGCCACCAGTGACCCGCTACTAGCGGGAACGAACACCGGGGAGCTGTTTTTT. Its translation: CATSDPLLAGTNTGELFF.

The chain has TRBV5-1 and TRBJ2-5; 9 positions match TRBD2. The CDR3 has 15 amino acids. Per germline, CDR1 SGHRS and CDR2 YFSETQ. The V segment lost 0 bases and the J segment 5 bases; nucleotides outside the gene matches: 5. Here the CDR3 DNA reads TGCGCCAGCAGCTTGGCGATAGCGGGAGTGGAGACCCAGTACTTC. It specifies CASSLAIAGVETQYF. The variable domain in full, with the rest retrieved from reference TRBV5-1 and TRBJ2-5, is KAGVTQTPRYLIKTRGQQVTLSCSPISGHRSVSWYQQTPGQGLQFLFEYFSETQRNKGNFPGRFSGRQFSNSRSEMNVSTLELGDSALYLCASSLAIAGVETQYFGPGTRLLVL.

This chain uses TRBV20-1 with TRBJ2-5, with D perhaps TRBD1 (6 bases). Germline V gives CDR1 DFQATT, CDR2 SNEGSKA (reference sequence). Trimming took 3 bases from V and 5 from J, leaving 13 bases between them. This CDR3 region has 13 residues. In DNA form, the CDR3 reads TGCAGTGCTAGCCAGGGGCTACCGGAGACCCAGTACTTC. It codes for CSASQGLPETQYF.

The chain combines TRBV29-1 with TRBJ2-5; 7 bases are shared with TRBD1. V lost 1 base and J lost 5; bases outside the gene matches: 7. Germline V CDR1 and CDR2: SQVTM, ANQGSEA. There are 14 residues in the CDR3. This CDR3 reads CSVEGKGAGETQYF. The CDR3 bases are TGCAGCGTTGAAGGGAAGGGGGCAGGTGAGACCCAGTACTTC.

J is TRBJ1-2 and V is TRBV6-2 or TRBV6-3; D is perhaps TRBD1 (6 bases). The V gene's germline CDR1 is MNHEY and CDR2 SVGEGT. V dropped 2 bases and J dropped 7 bases, with 11 bases sitting between them. The CDR3 totals 13 residues. The DNA of the CDR3 is TGTGCCAGCAGTTACGACAGGACGGCTGGCTACACCTTC. It yields the protein CASSYDRTAGYTF.

This clonotype was seen a handful of times. This rearrangement joins TRBV7-2 to TRBJ2-7; possibly TRBD1 or TRBD2 for D (5 bases each). Per germline, CDR1 SGHTA and CDR2 FQGNSA. Trimming took 7 bases from V and 2 from J, leaving 9 bases between them. The CDR3 runs 12 residues. CDR3 amino acids: CASNGDAYEQYF. The CDR3 DNA sequence: TGTGCCAGCAATGGGGACGCCTACGAGCAGTACTTC.

The CDR3 here is CASSWGNILDRGRIDYGYTF. The CDR3 region has the DNA TGTGCCAGCAGTTGGGGAAATATCTTGGACAGGGGGCGTATTGACTATGGCTACACCTTC. This chain connects TRBV28 to TRBJ1-2; 11 bases map to TRBD1. The CDR3 contains 20 residues. V lost 4 bases, J lost 3 bases, and 19 bases stayed unmatched. Germline loops: CDR1 MDHEN, CDR2 SYDVKM.

V is TRBV5-6 and J is TRBJ2-2; TRBD2 agrees at 8 bases. This CDR3 is built from 15 residues. Germline values: CDR1 SGHDT, CDR2 YYEEEE. V gave up 4 bases and J gave up 3 bases; unmatched junction bases: 5. The CDR3 protein is CASSPAGADTGELFF. The DNA of the CDR3 is TGTGCCAGCAGCCCAGCGGGGGCCGACACCGGGGAGCTGTTTTTT.

The gene calls are TRBV7-9 and TRBJ1-3; 7 nucleotides agree with TRBD1. Germline V lookup: CDR1 SEHNR, CDR2 FQNEAQ (reference sequence). The junction had 11 bases not matched to a gene; V was cut back by 6 bases and J by 0 bases. The CDR3 sequence is 17 residues long. The CDR3 here is CASSQGGSEFSGNTIYF. Written as DNA, the CDR3 is TGTGCCAGCAGTCAGGGGGGGTCTGAGTTCTCTGGAAACACCATATATTTT.

The chain joins TRBV27 to TRBJ2-1; TRBD2 matches at 7 bases. The length of the CDR3 is 16 residues. V dropped 5 bases and J dropped 5; count of bases not matched to a gene: 12. Germline V gives CDR1 MNHEY, CDR2 SMNVEV (reference sequence). CDR3 protein: CASSPTAASGDNEQFF. CDR3 coding DNA: TGTGCCAGCAGTCCCACGGCGGCTAGCGGTGACAATGAGCAGTTCTTC.

The chain carries TRBV28 and TRBJ2-3; D is possibly TRBD1 or TRBD2 (6 bases each). The CDR3 spans 16 residues. CDR1 is MDHEN and CDR2 is SYDVKM in the germline V gene. With 6 bases removed from V and 3 bases from J, the gap between germline ends came to 19 bases. Here the CDR3 DNA reads TGTGCCAGCAGAATCCCCGGGGGCCTTAAGACAGATACGCAGTATTTT. Amino acids: CASRIPGGLKTDTQYF.

This clonotype was counted once. The rearrangement joins TRBV25-1 to TRBJ2-3, with D perhaps TRBD2 (6 bases). The CDR3 is 17 residues long. CDR1 is MGHDK and CDR2 is SYGVNS in the germline V gene. Trimming took off 1 base at V and 4 bases at J, with 18 bases between the two ends. The DNA for the CDR3 is TGTGCCAGCAGTGAATTTCCCGGAGGGCCTCTCGCAGATACGCAGTATTTT. Its protein is CASSEFPGGPLADTQYF.

This chain links TRBV7-9 with TRBJ2-3; D is uncertain. Germline assignment: CDR1 SEHNR and CDR2 FQNEAQ (reference sequence). V was cut by 3 bases and J by 5 bases, with 3 bases left in between. The CDR3 is 11 amino acids. The DNA of the CDR3 is TGTGCCAGCAGCTTCTTAGATACGCAGTATTTT. Amino acid sequence: CASSFLDTQYF.

The rearrangement links TRBV13 to TRBJ2-1; D remains unclear. Trimming removed 2 bases at V and 7 bases at J, with 12 bases between. Germline values: CDR1 PRHDT, CDR2 FYEKMQ (reference sequence). The CDR3 runs to 14 residues. CDR3 bases: TGTGCCAGCAGCTTAAAGGGCAGCGAAAATGAGCAGTTCTTC. Its protein is CASSLKGSENEQFF.

The chain employs TRBV20-1 and TRBJ2-1; 11 bases are shared with TRBD2. The J segment lost 5 bases and the V segment lost 1 base, leaving 10 bases of the junction unmatched. This CDR3 contains 17 residues. Germline CDR1 reads DFQATT; CDR2 reads SNEGSKA (reference sequence). The chain's CDR3 is CSARGQELAGVNNEQFF. The CDR3 coding sequence is TGCAGTGCTAGAGGCCAAGAACTAGCGGGGGTAAACAATGAGCAGTTCTTC.

The chain recombines TRBV10-3 with TRBJ2-5, with D unclear. Germline CDR1 is ENHRY and CDR2 is SYGVKD. The V and J ends lost 4 bases and 2 bases respectively, with 17 bases between them. The CDR3 has 16 residues. The CDR3 nucleotides are TGTGCCATCAGTGCGATCCAACATCGATCGCAAGAGACCCAGTACTTC. It is translated as CAISAIQHRSQETQYF.